The 13 T cell receptor beta chains in this list originate from one sample, sequenced in a study of T cells in Graves' hyperthyroidism and ophthalmopathy. Amplification of TCR beta CDR3 regions was performed using RNA transcripts as template. The TCR CDR3 first-round RT-PCR relied on the HTBI primer set. One entry per CDR3 protein, called by TCRdb with MiXCR from the multiplex PCR reads. The sample carries hundreds of thousands of distinct CDR3 sequences, roughly 16% recorded once. Sequencing was carried out using blood. These TCRs come from a woman aged 40-49 years with Graves' ophthalmopathy.

This clonotype has ten or more counts. This chain joins TRBV7-3 and TRBJ2-3; 11 nucleotides match TRBD2. V lost 5 bases to trimming and J lost 2 bases; unmatched junction nucleotides: 6. The CDR3 totals 16 residues. The germline CDR1 and CDR2 sequences are SGHTA and FQGTGA. The CDR3, as DNA: TGTGCCAGCAGCCCGGTAGCGGGGGGGGACACAGATACGCAGTATTTT. Amino acids: CASSPVAGGDTDTQYF.

There are many counts of this clonotype. The chain recombines TRBV10-3 with TRBJ1-1; 8 nucleotides agree with TRBD1. Germline assignment: CDR1 ENHRY and CDR2 SYGVKD. J lost 0 bases, V lost 6 bases, and 3 bases had no gene match. The CDR3 is 14 residues long. The CDR3 bases are TGTGCCATCAGCACACAGGGGGTGAACACTGAAGCTTTCTTT. Residues: CAISTQGVNTEAFF.

The chain is built from TRBV6-1 and TRBJ1-1; no definite D call. V was shortened by 6 bases and J by 11 bases, with 13 bases between the two germline ends. There are 11 residues in the CDR3. Germline V gene lookup returns CDR1 MNHNS and CDR2 SASEGT. The CDR3 region is CASRRYDLAFF. The CDR3 region has the DNA TGTGCCAGCAGACGTTATGATTTGGCTTTCTTT.

As for this clonotype: With a much larger clone just one base away, this may be a read error. The rearrangement uses TRBV2 and TRBJ2-7; D gene ambiguous. The CDR3 runs to 13 residues. Germline V CDR1 and CDR2: SNHLY, FYNNEI. Written as DNA, the CDR3 is TGTGCCAGCACGGCCCCCCGGCTCTACGAGCAGCACTTC. Its protein is CASTAPRLYEQHF. Looking up the rest from reference TRBV2 and TRBJ2-7 gives the full variable domain: EPEVTQTPSHQVTQMGQEVILRCVPISNHLYFYWYRQILGQKVEFLVSFYNNEISEKSEIFDDQFSVERPDGSNFTLKIRSTKLEDSAMYFCASTAPRLYEQHFGPGTRLTVT.

This clonotype was detected many times. The V call is TRBV2, the J call TRBJ1-2, with D perhaps TRBD1 (5 bases). The CDR3 sequence is 15 residues long. CDR1 is SNHLY and CDR2 is FYNNEI in the germline V gene. V was clipped by 2 bases and J by 0 bases, with 10 bases between them. The CDR3 nucleotides are TGTGCCAGCAGTGAAACCGGGGCCGCTAACTATGGCTACACCTTC. It codes for CASSETGAANYGYTF.

This clonotype has more than one count but fewer than ten. The genes are TRBV12-3 or TRBV12-4 and TRBJ2-1; 7 bases align to TRBD1. Germline trimming cut 6 bases from V and 4 bases from J; bases unmatched to any gene: 6. This CDR3 has 14 residues. Here the CDR3 reads CASRTQTGYNEQFF. The CDR3 DNA follows: TGTGCCAGCAGGACACAGACAGGGTACAATGAGCAGTTCTTC.

In its sample, this clonotype was seen a few times. This sequence joins TRBV2 and TRBJ1-2; D unresolved. The V gene's germline CDR1 is SNHLY and CDR2 FYNNEI. V lost 6 bases and J lost 2, with 7 bases in between. The CDR3 is made up of 12 amino acids. The CDR3 here is CASRDNNYGYTF. The CDR3 DNA is TGTGCCAGCAGAGACAACAACTATGGCTACACCTTC.

On this clonotype itself: In this CDR3 the conserved last residue, phenylalanine or tryptophan, is missing, so a read error is likely. The gene calls are TRBV2 and TRBJ1-5, with D perhaps matching TRBD1 (6 bases). CDR1 is SNHLY and CDR2 is FYNNEI in the germline V gene. V shed 8 bases and J shed 1 base, with 18 bases lying between them. The CDR3 contains 16 residues. The DNA for the CDR3 is TGTGCCAGCGCGAGGGGGGCTAGGGGGAGCAATCAGCCCCAGCATCTT. Translated: CASARGARGSNQPQHL.

The table lists this clonotype with many counts. The chain recombines TRBV28 with TRBJ1-1; no definite D call. Germline V gene lookup returns CDR1 MDHEN and CDR2 SYDVKM. This CDR3 is 15 amino acids long. Trimming took off 5 bases at V and 6 bases at J, with 19 bases between the two ends. CDR3 region: CASSHEASAIAEAFF. CDR3 bases: TGTGCCAGCAGTCATGAGGCAAGTGCTATCGCTGAAGCTTTCTTT.

This clonotype was counted at least ten times. J is TRBJ1-5 and V is TRBV18; no reliable D call. V lost 3 bases to trimming and J lost 5 bases, with 8 bases between them. Germline-derived CDR1 and CDR2 are KGHSH and LQKENI. The CDR3 contains 13 residues. The CDR3 DNA reads TGTGCCAGCTCACCGTCCCAGGATCAGCCCCAGCATTTT. Translating gives CASSPSQDQPQHF. The full variable domain, its missing parts supplied by reference TRBV18 and TRBJ1-5, is NAGVMQNPRHLVRRRGQEARLRCSPMKGHSHVYWYRQLPEEGLKFMVYLQKENIIDESGMPKERFSAEFPKEGPSILRIQQVVRGDSAAYFCASSPSQDQPQHFGDGTRLSIL.

This clonotype appeared a few times. The J gene is TRBJ2-7, the V gene TRBV7-9, with D perhaps given as TRBD1 or TRBD2 (5 bases each). Trimming shortened V by 7 bases and J by 2 bases, and 18 bases separated the two germline ends. Germline loops: CDR1 SEHNR, CDR2 FQNEAQ (reference sequence). This CDR3 is 15 amino acids long. The CDR3 DNA reads as TGTGCCAGCATCGGGAAAGACAGACCCCCCTACGAGCAGTACTTC. It codes for CASIGKDRPPYEQYF.

V gene TRBV28 combines with J gene TRBJ2-7; a weak D match, TRBD2 (5 bases). This CDR3 region has 13 residues. Germline CDR1 is MDHEN and CDR2 is SYDVKM. Trimming removed 3 bases from V and 7 bases from J, with 13 bases in between. The CDR3 spells CASSLRVPGEQYF. The CDR3 nucleotides read TGTGCCAGCAGTTTGAGGGTCCCGGGGGAGCAGTACTTC.

Comment on this clonotype: This could be a read error, since a much larger clone is one nucleotide away. The rearrangement links TRBV10-3 to TRBJ2-2; 7 bases fit TRBD1. CDR3 size: 14 residues. The V gene end was trimmed by 6 bases and the J gene end by 0 bases; junction bases not matched to a gene: 1. From germline, CDR1 is ENHRY and CDR2 SYGVKD. CDR3 sequence: CAISGTANTGELFF. The CDR3 DNA is TGTGCCATCAGCGGGACAGCGAACACCGGGGAGCTGTTTTTT.